This TCR beta chain was documented in a study of blood T cells in healthy people across ages (dated by TCRdb to 2015 to 2017). Study-level background: In model experiments, template switching captured roughly one uniquely barcoded TCR beta cDNA molecule for every two T cells. The study measured age-related changes in TCR beta repertoire diversity using deep sequencing normalized with unique cDNA molecular identifiers. The donors were divided into four age groups: young (average around 17 years), middle-aged (roughly 42), aged (about 62) and long-lived (82). Donors of different ages were randomly distributed across sequencing lanes to avoid experimental bias. For two donors (one aged 18 to 29 and one aged 80 or older), the study analyzed two additional independent replicas of 1 million unique cDNA reads from the same blood draw.

Summary of the overall study and its limitations: A strong correlation was found between observed TCR beta diversity and the percentage of naive T cells measured by flow cytometry. Compared with the aged group, the long-lived group had more naive CD4+ T cells, fewer expanded clones and increased TCR diversity, a pattern suggesting age selection. Because profiling used bulk unsorted PBMCs, naive and antigen-experienced compartments could not be compared conclusively. Estimates of total diversity based on one million sequenced T cells were considered lower bounds and underestimates. Observed TCR beta diversity per million T cells fell roughly linearly with age, and a significant reduction was already apparent by age roughly 40. Donor CMV infection status was unknown, potentially confounding age-related changes in expanded clonotypes.

Reading the germline V gene (reference sequence) gives CDR1 DFQATT and CDR2 SNEGSKA. The germline V and J ends show losses of 7 bases and 8 bases respectively, and no gene match explains 5 bases of the junction. There are 12 amino acids in the CDR3, from cysteine to phenylalanine inclusive. The entry retains the CDR3 DNA only, 36 bases that are in frame from base 1. The donors were roughly 38 Caucasian individuals from Russia, aged roughly 6 to 100 years, who were systemically healthy. Roughly 10 milliliters of peripheral blood were collected from each donor into EDTA-treated Vacutainer tubes. Ficoll-Paque density-gradient centrifugation was used to isolate PBMCs, with at least 6.5 million per sample. Trizol reagent was used to extract total RNA from PBMCs, with at least 5 micrograms per sample. For every donor, an aliquot of PBMCs went through flow cytometry to measure the percentages of naive CD45RAhigh/CD27high T cells.

Concerning this clonotype: There is no known antigen for this receptor. No quality values exist for individual bases; no much larger clone is one base distant.

Library preparation used 5' RACE. TCRdb records Illumina HiSeq 2500 as the sequencer. A second PCR of about 6 to 12 cycles was performed with a sample-barcoded 5' primer and a J-beta primer mix. Each TCR beta cDNA molecule received a unique molecular identifier from a template-switch 5' adaptor carrying 12 random nucleotides. At least 2.5 million CDR3-containing paired-end reads were obtained from each sample. All of the RNA was converted into first-strand cDNA using the Mint cDNA synthesis kit, with a TRBC-specific oligonucleotide serving as the primer. Following uracil-DNA glycosylase treatment, all cDNA underwent a first 18-cycle PCR with the universal primers M1SS and BC2_uni_R. The authors processed their data as follows. Normalization of each sample was performed by random selection of 1 million high-quality reads, each carrying a distinct molecular identifier. Reads sharing molecular identifiers were discarded rather than binned into consensus sequences. MiTCR, run with a Q25 quality threshold and the strictest error-elimination algorithm, handled CDR3 identification, clonotype clustering and error correction. A nonparametric unseen species model with Euler transformation was used to estimate a lower bound on total TCR beta diversity. TCRdb trimmed the raw reads at Q25, called clones with MiXCR and kept productive beta chains. Rows with a matching CDR3 protein are joined into one entry that keeps the most common DNA and genes. TCRdb's processing, not the authors', yielded these V and J calls. The sample table shows fewer than 900,000 distinct CDR3 sequences, and roughly 44% are seen once. The ten top clones hold 20% to 25% of the sample.

This TCR was recovered from a woman aged 55-69 years in good health. The material sequenced was blood. The chain is encoded by TRBV20-1 joined to TRBJ2-1, with 10 central nucleotides matching TRBD2. The base sequence is TGCAGTGGGCTAGCGGGAGTGGATGAGCAGTTCTTC. This translates into CSGLAGVDEQFF.